These 28 T cell receptor beta chains originate from one sample sequenced in a study of shared clonotypes between healthy human individuals. Using immunoSEQ multiplex PCR, the repertoire was profiled, and TCRdb retains in-frame clones only, with some absent. This sample has around 450,000 clones, with about 76% found just once. Sequencing was carried out using PBMCs. The receptors derive from a woman aged 40 to 50 in good health. Some clones in this sample may be carry-over from other donors' samples.

This clone was observed a handful of times. The CDR3 sequence: CASKNTGELFF. The CDR3 region has the DNA TGTGCCAGTAAGAACACCGGGGAGCTGTTTTTT. V usage is TRBV19 and J usage is TRBJ2-2; D call uncertain. V dropped 7 bases and J dropped 1 base, with 1 base sitting between them. The CDR3 extends over 11 amino acids. Looked up from germline, CDR1 is LNHDA and CDR2 is SQIVND (reference sequence).

The sample holds many counts of this clone. This chain joins TRBV7-6 and TRBJ2-7; D uncertain. The germline CDR1 and CDR2 sequences are SGHVS and FNYEAQ. Between the trimmed V and J ends, which lost 2 bases and 5 bases, there was a span of 13 bases. The CDR3 is made up of 14 amino acids. The CDR3 loop reads CASSLSRWAHEQYF. The DNA of the CDR3 is TGTGCCAGCAGCTTAAGCCGGTGGGCCCACGAGCAGTACTTC.

The chain carries TRBV30 and TRBJ2-2; D possibly matches TRBD1 or TRBD2 (5 bases each). Per the germline V gene, CDR1 is GTSNPN and CDR2 is SVGIG (reference sequence). The CDR3 consists of 14 residues. The V gene lost 0 bases and the J gene lost 6 bases, with 11 bases spanning the gap. CDR3 in DNA: TGTGCCTGGAGTGTGAGGGGCAGGCCCGGGGAGCTGTTTTTT. Its translation is CAWSVRGRPGELFF.

The genes are TRBV28 and TRBJ1-1, with TRBD1 as a possible D gene (5 bases). CDR1 is MDHEN, CDR2 SYDVKM, per germline. V was clipped by 2 bases and J by 4 bases, with 17 bases between them. The CDR3 runs 16 residues. The CDR3 loop reads CASSLPLIGEGTEAFF. The CDR3 coding sequence is TGTGCCAGCAGTTTACCCCTAATAGGGGAGGGCACTGAAGCTTTCTTT. The whole variable domain, filled in from reference TRBV28 and TRBJ1-1, reads DVKVTQSSRYLVKRTGEKVFLECVQDMDHENMFWYRQDPGLGLRLIYFSYDVKMKEKGDIPEGYSVSREKKERFSLILESASTNQTSMYLCASSLPLIGEGTEAFFGQGTRLTVV.

The chain joins TRBV28 to TRBJ2-5; D is unresolved. The germline V gene encodes CDR1 MDHEN and CDR2 SYDVKM. There are 13 residues in the CDR3. V dropped 5 bases and J dropped 5 bases, with 12 bases sitting between them. CDR3 coding DNA: TGTGCCAGCAGTCCGACATGGCGGGAGACCCAGTACTTC. Its translation: CASSPTWRETQYF.

This chain links TRBV4-1 with TRBJ1-1, with D possibly matching TRBD1 (6 bases). This CDR3 has 15 residues. Germline V gives CDR1 MGHRA, CDR2 YSYEKL. Trimming pared 7 bases from V and 4 bases from J, leaving 19 bases between. The CDR3 is CASTNQIGGGTEAFF. The CDR3 DNA reads as TGCGCCAGCACTAATCAAATAGGGGGTGGCACTGAAGCTTTCTTT.

This chain connects TRBV5-1 to TRBJ1-1; D unresolved. Germline CDR1 and CDR2: SGHRS and YFSETQ. Trimming cost V 4 bases and J 5 bases, with 12 bases left between them. There are 13 residues in the CDR3. The CDR3 loop reads CASSSTAETEAFF. The CDR3 bases are TGCGCCAGCAGCAGTACAGCAGAGACTGAAGCTTTCTTT.

This clone was seen only once. This chain uses TRBV7-2 with TRBJ2-3, with 9 bases lining up with TRBD2. The germline CDR1 and CDR2 sequences are SGHTA and FQGNSA. The CDR3 spans 14 residues. The junction had 7 bases not matched to a gene; V was cut back by 5 bases and J by 7 bases. As DNA, the CDR3 is TGTGCCAGCAGCATTAGCGGGAGAGGAAATACGCAGTATTTT. Its protein product is CASSISGRGNTQYF.

V usage is TRBV19 and J usage is TRBJ2-7; D is perhaps TRBD1 (5 bases). The germline V gene encodes CDR1 LNHDA and CDR2 SQIVND (reference sequence). The V gene lost 6 bases and the J gene lost 4 bases, with 16 bases spanning the gap. The CDR3 sequence is 14 residues long. The CDR3 bases are TGTGCCAGTAGCCGTCAGGGAAATTCTTACGAGCAGTACTTC. Protein sequence: CASSRQGNSYEQYF.

The J gene is TRBJ2-2, the V gene TRBV6-5; D ambiguous. Looked up from germline, CDR1 is MNHEY and CDR2 is SVGAGI. The CDR3 covers 14 residues. V was trimmed by 6 bases and J by 4 bases, leaving 12 bases between them. The CDR3 DNA reads TGTGCCAGCAGACCCGGGCCAATCACCGGGGAGCTGTTTTTT. It yields the protein CASRPGPITGELFF.

CDR3 residues: CASSLVWQVYNEQFF. The CDR3 DNA follows: TGTGCCAGCAGCTTGGTGTGGCAGGTGTACAATGAGCAGTTCTTC. The V gene is TRBV5-6, the J gene TRBJ2-1; D is unclear. Per the germline V gene, CDR1 is SGHDT and CDR2 is YYEEEE. There are 15 residues in the CDR3. Trimming stripped 0 bases from V and 4 bases from J, with 11 bases between.

This clone occurred many times. The CDR3: CAWNRPGGGIGLETQYF. In DNA, the CDR3 is TGTGCCTGGAACCGCCCCGGGGGGGGGATTGGGTTGGAGACCCAGTACTTC. The gene calls are TRBV30 and TRBJ2-5; 8 nucleotides match TRBD2. The germline V gene has CDR1 GTSNPN and CDR2 SVGIG (reference sequence). The length of the CDR3 is 17 residues. V gave up 4 bases and J gave up 5 bases; unmatched junction bases: 18.

The chain combines TRBV28 with TRBJ2-4, with D perhaps matching TRBD1 (5 bases). V lost 4 bases to trimming and J lost 9 bases, with 10 bases between them. Germline V gives CDR1 MDHEN, CDR2 SYDVKM. CDR3 size: 12 residues. The chain's CDR3 is CASSSGLGIQYF. Written as DNA, the CDR3 is TGTGCCAGCAGTTCAGGGTTGGGCATTCAGTACTTC.

V is TRBV2 and J is TRBJ2-5; the D is unclear. The CDR3 contains 12 residues. Germline V gives CDR1 SNHLY, CDR2 FYNNEI. Trimming took off 3 bases at V and 4 bases at J, with 6 bases between the two ends. For the CDR3, the DNA is TGTGCCAGCAGTGACGACGTAGAGACCCAGTACTTC. As protein: CASSDDVETQYF. Variable domain in full (rest from reference TRBV2 and TRBJ2-5): EPEVTQTPSHQVTQMGQEVILRCVPISNHLYFYWYRQILGQKVEFLVSFYNNEISEKSEIFDDQFSVERPDGSNFTLKIRSTKLEDSAMYFCASSDDVETQYFGPGTRLLVL.

The genes are TRBV7-8 and TRBJ2-4, with TRBD2 matching over 11 bases. Germline CDR1 is SGHVS and CDR2 is FQNEAQ. CDR3 length: 18 residues. Germline trimming cut 3 bases from V and 0 bases from J; bases unmatched to any gene: 7. The CDR3 region is CASSFGTSGALAKNIQYF. The CDR3 coding sequence is TGTGCCAGCAGCTTTGGGACTAGCGGTGCTTTAGCCAAAAACATTCAGTACTTC.

This chain uses TRBV28 with TRBJ2-7; TRBD2 matches 12 bases. CDR3 length: 16 amino acids. V shed 4 bases, J shed 0 bases, and the junction held 4 bases outside the gene matches. CDR1 and CDR2 (germline): MDHEN, SYDVKM. The CDR3 nucleotides read TGTGCCAGCAGTTCCCGGACTAGCGGGAACTCCTACGAGCAGTACTTC. Translation: CASSSRTSGNSYEQYF.

The table lists this clone with a count of one. The junction departs from the called germline gene at one end, perhaps through a read error. The chain recombines TRBV5-6 with TRBJ2-7; weak D call: TRBD2 (7 bases). The germline gives CDR1 SGHDT, CDR2 YYEEEE. The CDR3 contains 17 residues. The CDR3 protein is CASSSKAGHTVPYEQHF. CDR3 sequence (DNA): TGTGCCAGCAGCTCTAAAGCGGGACACACGGTACCCTACGAGCAGCACTTC.

The V gene is TRBV19, the J gene TRBJ1-2; the D is unclear. CDR3 size: 15 residues. Germline CDR1 and CDR2: LNHDA and SQIVND (reference sequence). Deletions cut 4 bases from V and 5 bases from J, with 17 bases between. DNA for the CDR3: TGTGCCAGTAGTAATCTTTGGACCGAGGTTTATGGCTACACCTTC. Its protein product is CASSNLWTEVYGYTF.

The J gene is TRBJ1-2, the V gene TRBV19, with D uncertain. This CDR3 comprises 13 residues. CDR1 LNHDA and CDR2 SQIVND come from the germline V gene (reference sequence). V was cut by 3 bases and J by 2 bases, with 7 bases left in between. CDR3 protein: CASSMDANYGYTF. The CDR3 DNA is TGTGCCAGTAGTATGGACGCCAACTATGGCTACACCTTC.

The V and J genes are TRBV25-1 and TRBJ2-7; the D is unclear. CDR3 size: 14 residues. V was clipped by 6 bases and J by 4 bases, with 16 bases between them. The V gene's germline CDR1 is MGHDK and CDR2 SYGVNS. The CDR3 DNA reads as TGTGCCAGCAGCGTGCCGGGTCCTGTTTACGAGCAGTACTTC. Translated, it gives CASSVPGPVYEQYF.

This clone was picked up one time. This chain uses TRBV27 with TRBJ2-7; the D gene is possibly TRBD2 (6 bases). The CDR3 is 14 residues long. In germline, CDR1 is MNHEY, CDR2 SMNVEV (reference sequence). Trimming shortened V by 6 bases and J by 0 bases, and 12 bases separated the two germline ends. CDR3 DNA: TGTGCCAGCAGCTGGGACTCACTCTCCTACGAGCAGTACTTC. Encoded protein: CASSWDSLSYEQYF.

The chain employs TRBV28 and TRBJ1-4; 8 nucleotides match TRBD1. Germline V gene sequence: CDR1 MDHEN, CDR2 SYDVKM. The CDR3 spans 16 residues. V was pared by 4 bases and J by 0 bases, with 4 bases of the junction left unmatched. The CDR3 bases are TGTGCCAGCAGTTCTAGACAGGGGACAACTAATGAAAAACTGTTTTTT. It translates to CASSSRQGTTNEKLFF.

The chain carries TRBV10-2 and TRBJ2-7; 10 positions match TRBD2. V shed 2 bases, J shed 2 bases, and the junction held 0 bases outside the gene matches. CDR3 length: 14 amino acids. The V gene's germline CDR1 is WSHSY and CDR2 SAAADI. The CDR3 is CASSETSGTYEQYF. CDR3 bases: TGCGCCAGCAGTGAGACTAGCGGGACCTACGAGCAGTACTTC.

The V gene is TRBV19, the J gene TRBJ2-7, with D possibly TRBD2 on 7 matching bases. Trimming took off 4 bases at V and 5 bases at J, with 15 bases between the two ends. Germline CDR1 and CDR2: LNHDA and SQIVND (reference sequence). The CDR3 is 14 residues long. The CDR3 DNA sequence: TGTGCCAGTAGTAGGGGACTACAGGGCCACGAGCAGTACTTC. Amino acid sequence: CASSRGLQGHEQYF.

V usage is TRBV29-1 and J usage is TRBJ1-1, with TRBD1 matching 11 bases. J was trimmed by 4 bases and V by 4 bases; bases with no gene match: 11. The germline V gene has CDR1 SQVTM and CDR2 ANQGSEA. This CDR3 is built from 16 residues. DNA of the CDR3: TGCAGCGTTGCCAGGACAGGGGGCGGGGTGGGCACTGAAGCTTTCTTT. Amino acids: CSVARTGGGVGTEAFF. Full variable domain (rest looked up from reference TRBV29-1 and TRBJ1-1): SAVISQKPSRDICQRGTSLTIQCQVDSQVTMMFWYRQQPGQSLTLIATANQGSEATYESGFVIDKFPISRPNLTFSTLTVSNMSPEDSSIYLCSVARTGGGVGTEAFFGQGTRLTVV.

The chain links TRBV5-4 to TRBJ2-1, with D perhaps TRBD1 or TRBD2 (5 bases each). CDR3 length: 14 amino acids. CDR1 SGHNT and CDR2 YYREEE come from the germline V gene (reference sequence). Trimming took 3 bases from V and 4 from J, leaving 11 bases between them. The CDR3 protein is CASSSGPIYNEQFF. CDR3 nucleotides: TGTGCCAGCAGCTCGGGACCGATATACAATGAGCAGTTCTTC.

The chain is built from TRBV28 and TRBJ1-1, with D maybe TRBD1 (5 bases). V was clipped by 5 bases and J by 6 bases, with 10 bases between them. Germline V gene sequence: CDR1 MDHEN, CDR2 SYDVKM. The CDR3 contains 12 residues. CDR3 nucleotide sequence: TGTGCCAGCAGTAGTGGGGACCCTGAAGCTTTCTTT. Encoded protein: CASSSGDPEAFF. Drawing the rest from reference TRBV28 and TRBJ1-1, the complete variable domain is DVKVTQSSRYLVKRTGEKVFLECVQDMDHENMFWYRQDPGLGLRLIYFSYDVKMKEKGDIPEGYSVSREKKERFSLILESASTNQTSMYLCASSSGDPEAFFGQGTRLTVV.

The chain is built from TRBV10-3 and TRBJ2-3; 12 bases are shared with TRBD2. The CDR3 spans 17 residues. Looked up from germline, CDR1 is ENHRY and CDR2 is SYGVKD. Trimming cost V 10 bases and J 0 bases; bases outside gene matches: 11. CDR3 loop: CATGGASGRESTDTQYF. The CDR3 DNA follows: TGTGCCACCGGTGGGGCTAGCGGGAGGGAGAGCACAGATACGCAGTATTTT.